This T cell receptor beta chain was identified during a study of identical twins. Germline V gene lookup returns CDR1 SGHAT and CDR2 FQDESV (reference sequence). Trimming removed 5 bases from V and 2 bases from J; junction bases left unmatched: 15. This CDR3 is 19 amino acids long. This clonotype turned up a few times. Template switching, a step in the protocol, added a universal primer site, and cDNA carried unique molecular identifiers. TCRdb passed the 5' RACE reads through MiXCR, listing each CDR3 protein once. This table holds roughly 720,000 distinct CDR3 sequences, about 20% found once. In addition, the sample was reused for a study of T cells expressing NK-cell markers. Per that paper: Obtained from sorted CD3+CD56+NKG2C+, CD3+CD56+NKG2C- and CD3+CD56-NKG2C+ T cells were the TCR beta repertoires. With respect to HCMV, most of the eight sequenced donors were seropositive, and one was seronegative.

The sequencing sample was made of PBMCs. The TCR comes from a woman under 30 in good health. This chain links TRBV11-1 with TRBJ2-1; 10 bases agree with TRBD1. This CDR3 reads CASSPKGQGNRVPYNEQFF. CDR3 DNA sequence: TGTGCCAGCAGCCCCAAGGGACAGGGGAATAGAGTTCCCTACAATGAGCAGTTCTTC.